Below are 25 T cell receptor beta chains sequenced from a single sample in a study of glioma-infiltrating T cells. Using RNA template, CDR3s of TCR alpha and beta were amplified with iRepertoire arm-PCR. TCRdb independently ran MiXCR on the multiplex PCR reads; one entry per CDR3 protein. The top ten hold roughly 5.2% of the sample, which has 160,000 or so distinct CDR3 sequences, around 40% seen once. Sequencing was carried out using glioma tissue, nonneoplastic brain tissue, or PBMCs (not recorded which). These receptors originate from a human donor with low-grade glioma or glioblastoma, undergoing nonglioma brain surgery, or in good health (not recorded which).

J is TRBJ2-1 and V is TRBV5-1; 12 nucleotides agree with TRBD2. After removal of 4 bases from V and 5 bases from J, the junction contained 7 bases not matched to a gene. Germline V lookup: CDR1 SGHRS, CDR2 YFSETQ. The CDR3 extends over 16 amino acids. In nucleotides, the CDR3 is TGCGCCAGCAGCACTGGACTAGCGGGATGGAACAATGAGCAGTTCTTC. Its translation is CASSTGLAGWNNEQFF.

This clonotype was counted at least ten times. CDR3 sequence reads: CATSDGDRSPNTEAFF. The CDR3 DNA is TGTGCCACCAGTGATGGCGACAGGTCCCCGAACACTGAAGCTTTCTTT. This chain uses TRBV24-1 with TRBJ1-1; D is perhaps TRBD1 (6 bases). The V and J ends lost 3 bases and 1 base respectively, with 14 bases between them. CDR1 and CDR2 from the germline V gene are KGHDR and SFDVKD. This CDR3 comprises 16 residues.

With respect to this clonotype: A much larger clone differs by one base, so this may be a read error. This chain's CDR3 is CASRQELNMNTEAFF. The CDR3 DNA is TGTGCCAGCAGACAAGAACTGAACATGAACACTGAAGCTTTCTTT. The chain recombines TRBV3-1 with TRBJ1-1; D is ambiguous. Germline assignment: CDR1 LGHDT and CDR2 YNNKEL (reference sequence). CDR3 size: 15 residues.

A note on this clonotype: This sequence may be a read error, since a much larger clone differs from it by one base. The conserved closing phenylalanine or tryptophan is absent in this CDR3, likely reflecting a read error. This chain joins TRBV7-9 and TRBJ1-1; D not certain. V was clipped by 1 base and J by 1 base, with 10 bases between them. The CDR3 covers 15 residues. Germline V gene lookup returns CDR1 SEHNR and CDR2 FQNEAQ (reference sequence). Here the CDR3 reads CASSLDRSGNTEAFL. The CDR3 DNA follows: TGTGCCAGCAGCTTAGATCGGTCGGGGAACACTGAAGCTTTCCTT.

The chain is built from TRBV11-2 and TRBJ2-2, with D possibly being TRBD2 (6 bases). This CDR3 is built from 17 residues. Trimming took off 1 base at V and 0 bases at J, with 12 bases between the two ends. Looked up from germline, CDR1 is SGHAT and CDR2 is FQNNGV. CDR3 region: CASSLVGSGTNTGELFF. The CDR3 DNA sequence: TGTGCCAGCAGCTTAGTCGGTAGCGGTACGAACACCGGGGAGCTGTTTTTT. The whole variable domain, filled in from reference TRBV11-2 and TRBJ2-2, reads EAGVAQSPRYKIIEKRQSVAFWCNPISGHATLYWYQQILGQGPKLLIQFQNNGVVDDSQLPKDRFSAERLKGVDSTLKIQPAKLEDSAVYLCASSLVGSGTNTGELFFGEGSRLTVL.

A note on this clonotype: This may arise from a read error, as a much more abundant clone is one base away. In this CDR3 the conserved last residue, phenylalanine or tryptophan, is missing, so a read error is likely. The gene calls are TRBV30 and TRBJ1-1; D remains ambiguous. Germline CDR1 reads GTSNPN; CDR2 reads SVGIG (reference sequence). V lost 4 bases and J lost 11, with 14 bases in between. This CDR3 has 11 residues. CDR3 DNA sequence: TGTGCCTGGATGATGAGGGAAATGGCTTTCTCT. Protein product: CAWMMREMAFS.

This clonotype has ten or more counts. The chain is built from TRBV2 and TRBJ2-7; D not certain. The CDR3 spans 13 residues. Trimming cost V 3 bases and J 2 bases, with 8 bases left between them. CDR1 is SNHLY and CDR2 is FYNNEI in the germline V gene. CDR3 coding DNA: TGTGCCAGCAGTGACCGGGTAACCTACGAGCAGTACTTC. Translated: CASSDRVTYEQYF.

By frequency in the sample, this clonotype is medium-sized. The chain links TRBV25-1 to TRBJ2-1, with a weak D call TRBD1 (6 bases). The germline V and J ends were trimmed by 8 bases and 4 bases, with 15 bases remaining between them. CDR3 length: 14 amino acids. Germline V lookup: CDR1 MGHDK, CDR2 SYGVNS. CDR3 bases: TGTGCCAGCCTCGGACAGTTGCCATACAATGAGCAGTTCTTC. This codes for CASLGQLPYNEQFF.

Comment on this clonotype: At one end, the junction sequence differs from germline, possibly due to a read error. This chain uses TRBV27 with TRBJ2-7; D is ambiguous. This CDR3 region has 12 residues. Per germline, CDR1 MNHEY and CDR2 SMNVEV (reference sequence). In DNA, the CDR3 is TGTGCCAGCAGTTTACCGACCTACAAGCAGTACTTC. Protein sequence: CASSLPTYKQYF.

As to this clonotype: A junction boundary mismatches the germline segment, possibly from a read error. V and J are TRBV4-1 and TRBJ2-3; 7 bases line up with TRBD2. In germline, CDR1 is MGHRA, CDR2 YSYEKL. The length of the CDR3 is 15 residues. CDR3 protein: CDSSQYRLAEDTQYF. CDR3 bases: TGCGACAGCAGCCAATACCGACTAGCCGAAGATACGCAGTACTTT.

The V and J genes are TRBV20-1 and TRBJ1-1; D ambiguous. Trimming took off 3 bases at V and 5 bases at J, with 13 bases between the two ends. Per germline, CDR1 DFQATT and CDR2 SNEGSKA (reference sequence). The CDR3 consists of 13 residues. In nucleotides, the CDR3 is TGCAGTGCTAGCGGTCTTCAAGGGACTGAAGCTTTCTTT. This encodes CSASGLQGTEAFF.

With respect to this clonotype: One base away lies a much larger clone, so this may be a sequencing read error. The CDR3 DNA is TGTGCCAGCAGCAAGGGGACTAGCAAGAACAATGAGCAGTTCTTC. Translating gives CASSKGTSKNNEQFF. This chain uses TRBV3-1 with TRBJ2-1; 9 nucleotides match TRBD2. From germline, CDR1 is LGHDT and CDR2 YNNKEL (reference sequence). The CDR3 spans 15 residues. After removal of 5 bases from V and 5 bases from J, the junction contained 7 bases not matched to a gene.

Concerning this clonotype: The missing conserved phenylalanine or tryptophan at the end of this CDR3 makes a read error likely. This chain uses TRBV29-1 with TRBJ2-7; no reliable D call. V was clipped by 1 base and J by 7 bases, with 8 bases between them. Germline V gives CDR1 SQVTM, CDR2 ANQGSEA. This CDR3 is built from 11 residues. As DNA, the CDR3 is TGCAGCGTTGAAGTAAAGGGAGAGCAGTACCTC. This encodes CSVEVKGEQYL.

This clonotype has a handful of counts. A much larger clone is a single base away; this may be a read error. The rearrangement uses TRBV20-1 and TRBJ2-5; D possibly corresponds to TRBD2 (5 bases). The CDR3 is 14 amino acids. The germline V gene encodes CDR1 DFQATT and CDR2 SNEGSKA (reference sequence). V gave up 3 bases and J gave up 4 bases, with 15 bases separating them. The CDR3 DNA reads TGCAGTGCTAGCACGCTAGAGGGAGCAGAGACCCAGTACTTC. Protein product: CSASTLEGAETQYF.

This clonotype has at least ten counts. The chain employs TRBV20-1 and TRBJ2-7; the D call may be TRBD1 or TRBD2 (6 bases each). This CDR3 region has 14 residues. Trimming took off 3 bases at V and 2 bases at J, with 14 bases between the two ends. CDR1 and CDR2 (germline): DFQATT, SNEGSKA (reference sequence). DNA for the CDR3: TGCAGTGCTAGCCCAGGGGACTCGACCTACGAGCAGTACTTC. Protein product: CSASPGDSTYEQYF.

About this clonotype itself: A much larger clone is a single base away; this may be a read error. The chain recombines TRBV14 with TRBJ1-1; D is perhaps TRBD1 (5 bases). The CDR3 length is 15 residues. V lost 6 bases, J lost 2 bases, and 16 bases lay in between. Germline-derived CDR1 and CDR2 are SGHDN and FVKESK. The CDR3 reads CASRQLDNINTEAFF. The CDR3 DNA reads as TGTGCCAGCAGGCAATTGGACAACATAAACACTGAAGCTTTCTTT.

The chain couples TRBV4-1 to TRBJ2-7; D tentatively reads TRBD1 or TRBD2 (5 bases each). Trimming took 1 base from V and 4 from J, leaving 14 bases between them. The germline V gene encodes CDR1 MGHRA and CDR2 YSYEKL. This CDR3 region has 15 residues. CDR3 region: CASSQVPLAGYEQYF. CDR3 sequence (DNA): TGCGCCAGCAGCCAAGTCCCGCTAGCAGGGTACGAGCAGTACTTC.

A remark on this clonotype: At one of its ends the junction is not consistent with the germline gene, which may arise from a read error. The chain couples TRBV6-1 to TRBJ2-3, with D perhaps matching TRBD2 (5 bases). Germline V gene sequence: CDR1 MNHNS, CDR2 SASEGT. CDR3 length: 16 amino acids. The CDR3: CAISEPDRGRTDTQYF. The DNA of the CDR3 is TGTGCCATCAGTGAGCCGGACCGTGGGAGAACAGATACGCAGTATTTT.

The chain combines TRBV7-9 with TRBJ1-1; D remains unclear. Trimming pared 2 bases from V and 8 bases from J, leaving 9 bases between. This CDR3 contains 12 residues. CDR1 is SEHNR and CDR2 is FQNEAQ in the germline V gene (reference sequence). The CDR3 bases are TGTGCCAGCAGCTTAACTCACGCCGAAGCTTTCTTT. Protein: CASSLTHAEAFF.

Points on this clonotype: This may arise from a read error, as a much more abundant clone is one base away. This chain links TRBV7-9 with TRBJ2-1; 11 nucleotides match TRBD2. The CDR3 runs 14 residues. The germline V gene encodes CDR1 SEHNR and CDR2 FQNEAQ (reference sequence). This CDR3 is CAGSASGRKNEQFF. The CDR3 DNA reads TGTGCCGGCAGCGCTAGCGGGAGGAAAAATGAGCAGTTCTTC.

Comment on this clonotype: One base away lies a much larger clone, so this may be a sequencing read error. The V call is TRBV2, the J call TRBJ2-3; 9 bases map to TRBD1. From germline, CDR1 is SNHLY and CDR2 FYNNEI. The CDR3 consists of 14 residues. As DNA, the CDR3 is TGTGCCAGCACCGGGACAGGGTTCACAGAAACGCAGTATTTT. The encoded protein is CASTGTGFTETQYF.

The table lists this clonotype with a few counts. The CDR3 protein is CASSLSPWLGTIQETQYF. The CDR3 DNA sequence: TGTGCCAGCAGTTTATCCCCCTGGCTCGGGACTATCCAAGAGACCCAGTACTTC. The chain links TRBV28 to TRBJ2-5, with 7 bases aligning to TRBD2. CDR3 length: 18 amino acids. The germline V gene encodes CDR1 MDHEN and CDR2 SYDVKM. V lost 1 base and J lost 1; bases outside the gene matches: 12.

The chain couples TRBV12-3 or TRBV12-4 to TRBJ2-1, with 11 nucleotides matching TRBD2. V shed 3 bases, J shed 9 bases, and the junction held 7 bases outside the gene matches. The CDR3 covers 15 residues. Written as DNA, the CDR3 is TGTGCCAGCAGTTTCTCCTCGACTAGCGGGGCTGAGCAGTTCTTC. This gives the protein CASSFSSTSGAEQFF.

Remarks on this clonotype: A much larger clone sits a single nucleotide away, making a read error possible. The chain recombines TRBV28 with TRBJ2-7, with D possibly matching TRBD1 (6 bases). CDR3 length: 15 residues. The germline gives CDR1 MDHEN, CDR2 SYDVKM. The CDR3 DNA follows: TGTGCCAGCAGTAGCAAGACAGGAGCAACCTACGAGCCGTACTTC. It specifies CASSSKTGATYEPYF.

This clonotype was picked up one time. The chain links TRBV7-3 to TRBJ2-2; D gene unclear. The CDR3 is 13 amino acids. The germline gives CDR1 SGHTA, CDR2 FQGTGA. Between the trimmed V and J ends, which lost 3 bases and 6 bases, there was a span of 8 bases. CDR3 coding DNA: TGTGCCAGCAGCTTTATTAAACCCGGGGAGCTGTTTTTT. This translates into CASSFIKPGELFF. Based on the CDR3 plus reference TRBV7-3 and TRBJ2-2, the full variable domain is GAGVSQTPSNKVTEKGKYVELRCDPISGHTALYWYRQSLGQGPEFLIYFQGTGAADDSGLPNDRFFAVRPEGSVSTLKIQRTERGDSAVYLCASSFIKPGELFFGEGSRLTVL.